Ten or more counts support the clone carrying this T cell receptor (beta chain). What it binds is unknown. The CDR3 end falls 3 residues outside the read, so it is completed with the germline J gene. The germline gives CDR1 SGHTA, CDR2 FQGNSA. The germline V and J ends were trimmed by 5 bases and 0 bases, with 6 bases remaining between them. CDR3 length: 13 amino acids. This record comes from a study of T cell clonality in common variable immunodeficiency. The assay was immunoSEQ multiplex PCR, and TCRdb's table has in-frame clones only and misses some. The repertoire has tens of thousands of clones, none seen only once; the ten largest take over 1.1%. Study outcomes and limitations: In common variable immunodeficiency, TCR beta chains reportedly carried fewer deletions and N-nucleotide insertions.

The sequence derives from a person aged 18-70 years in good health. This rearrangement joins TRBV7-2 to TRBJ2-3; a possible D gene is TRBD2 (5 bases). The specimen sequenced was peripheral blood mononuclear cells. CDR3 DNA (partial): TGTGCCAGCAGCCGAGGGAGCACAGATACG. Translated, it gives CASSRGSTDT. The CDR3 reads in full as CASSRGSTDTQYF.